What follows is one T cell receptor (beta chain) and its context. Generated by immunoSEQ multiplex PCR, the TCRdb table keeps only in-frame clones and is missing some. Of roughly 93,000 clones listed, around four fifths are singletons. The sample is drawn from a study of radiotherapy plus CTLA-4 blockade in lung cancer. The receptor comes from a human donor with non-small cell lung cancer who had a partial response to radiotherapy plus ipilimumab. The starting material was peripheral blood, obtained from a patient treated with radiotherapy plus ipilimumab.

CDR3 amino acids: CASSDKLPDQHVQAFF. As DNA, the CDR3 is TGTGCCAGTAGCGATAAACTACCCGATCAACACGTCCAAGCTTTCTTT. The chain recombines TRBV19 with TRBJ1-1, with D uncertain. The germline V and J ends were trimmed by 6 bases and 9 bases, with 26 bases remaining between them. The CDR3 contains 16 residues. Germline CDR1 reads LNHDA; CDR2 reads SQIVND (reference sequence).